This TCR beta chain was sequenced in a study of cytomegalovirus exposure and HLA in healthy donors. Study-level information: A subsequent analysis stated that the 120 or so validation repertoires were run on the same platform as the approximately 660 first-cohort repertoires. The study, taken as a whole, reports: Across donors, most TCRs were seen rarely, yet some public ones were widespread. Accounts indicate the classifier identified cytomegalovirus status with strong specificity and sensitivity.

The assay was immunoSEQ multiplex PCR, and TCRdb's table has in-frame clones only and misses some. The sample has some 100,000 clones; 88% are singletons. Regarding this clone: Its matching antigen is unknown.

V lost 4 bases to trimming and J lost 8 bases; unmatched junction nucleotides: 8. The CDR3 contains 15 residues. Germline lookup yields CDR1 SGDLS and CDR2 YYNGEE. These donors were members of the roughly 110-subject validation cohort, a group separate from the approximately 700-subject first cohort. The receptor was derived from a woman aged 18-29 years in good health and CMV-seronegative. The sample was PBMCs. V gene TRBV9 combines with J gene TRBJ2-1; TRBD2 matches 11 bases. The CDR3 nucleotides are TGTGCCAGCAGCCTTCTAGCGGGGGGATGGGATGAGCAGTTCTTC. Protein product: CASSLLAGGWDEQFF.